This T cell receptor (beta chain) was identified during a study of CD8 T cells in ankylosing spondylitis. Study-level results: Clones linked to disease were reported to show significant enrichment in matched ankylosing spondylitis synovial fluid. Disease-linked clones bore a CD8+ phenotype, appearing relatively rarely in peripheral blood. Some of these motif variants have turned up before, in reports on reactive arthritis synovial fluid and blood. Ankylosing spondylitis blood appeared to carry a characteristic TCR beta motif of roughly 8 highly homologous variants.

This clonotype was picked up many times. The target antigen is unknown. As the method for making TCR beta libraries, quantitative 5'-RACE with molecular barcodes was used. Via MiXCR, TCRdb re-called the 5' RACE reads, giving one row per CDR3 protein. This table holds 800,000 to 900,000 distinct CDR3 sequences, about 12% found once. This CDR3 has 16 residues. V lost 0 bases, J lost 8 bases, and 18 bases lay in between. CDR1 and CDR2 (germline): LGHNA, YSLEER. The chain links TRBV4-3 to TRBJ2-3; D tentatively fits TRBD1 or TRBD2 (6 bases each). This clonotype was obtained from a male donor with ankylosing spondylitis. The source material was blood, either unsorted or a sorted T cell fraction (not recorded which). The CDR3 nucleotides read TGCGCCAGCAGCCAAGATCCCGGAGGGCGAGGGGGTACGCAGTATTTT. Residues: CASSQDPGGRGGTQYF.